Listed below are T cell receptor beta chains from one sample, sequenced in a study of blood T cell repertoires in COVID-19. The method was immunoSEQ multiplex PCR; TCRdb's version includes in-frame clones alone and lacks a portion of them. The sample lists around 65,000 clones, 76% occurring once. Sequenced sample: peripheral blood. These receptors came from a woman in her forties or fifties with active or convalescent COVID-19. Each CDR3 is given with its conserved first and last residue.

12	TRBJ2-7	TRBV29-1	CSAGPSSYEQYF
15	TRBJ2-6	TRBV6-5	CASSYSGAGANVLTF
12	TRBJ1-2	TRBV20-1	CSASIQNYGYTF
14	TRBJ1-1	TRBV5-3	CARSLRPTGPEAFF
15	TRBJ1-4	TRBV7-2	CASSLMQGTNEKLFF
16	TRBJ1-5	TRBV6-1	CASSEQLGLSNQPQHF
15	TRBJ1-1	TRBV14	CASSQGQGGNTEAFF
19	TRBJ2-2	TRBV13	CASSLDQGATSGPTGELFF
14	TRBJ1-6	TRBV4-3	CASSPRQLNSPLHF
13	TRBJ1-4	TRBV19	CASRDRMDEKLFF
14	TRBJ2-2	TRBV6-5	CASRRGGSAGELFF
14	TRBJ2-7	TRBV18	CASSPQTGSYEQYF
16	TRBJ1-2	TRBV18	CASSPGQDRADYGYTF
16	TRBJ2-7	TRBV7-9	CASSLGGPLRLYEQYF
14	TRBJ2-2	TRBV5-1	CASREGSNTGELFF
15	TRBJ2-1	TRBV24-1	CATSDFGQGSNEQFF
12	TRBJ2-7	TRBV2	CAGRQGYSEQYF
15	TRBJ1-1	TRBV5-1	CASSPAAMRNTEAFF
19	TRBJ2-6	TRBV5-1	CASSGSGQEGASGANVLTF
17	TRBJ2-7	TRBV6-2/TRBV6-3	CASSYRPGQGAKREQYF
13	TRBJ2-3	TRBV6-5	CAARNRGTDTQYF
15	TRBJ2-7	TRBV7-2	CASSLRREASYEQYF
15	TRBJ2-1	TRBV3-1/TRBV3-2	CASTLGLAGGDEQFF
14	TRBJ1-4	TRBV2	CASNTGTTNEKLFF
16	TRBJ2-2	TRBV4-2	CASKKLGTSGTGELFF
12	TRBJ2-3	TRBV7-8	CASRGGTDTQYF
16	TRBJ2-7	TRBV4-2	CASSRWTSGMTYEQYF
14	TRBJ2-5	TRBV6-5	CASRTRRGQETQYF
16	TRBJ1-2	TRBV4-3	CASSQDFGQAPQGYTF
15	TRBJ2-3	TRBV5-4	CASIKAGGGTDTQYF
15	TRBJ1-2	TRBV6-5	CASSYSPGGLYGYTF
10	TRBJ1-1	TRBV20-1	CSAPGTEAFF
11	TRBJ2-2	TRBV29-1	CSAQGTGELFF
14	TRBJ2-7	TRBV9	CASSGGGVGYEQYF
12	TRBJ2-7	TRBV7-8	CASSPSGLWQYF
15	TRBJ2-1	TRBV5-1	CASSLSGSSYNEQFF
15	TRBJ2-1	TRBV11-3	CASSLGTSDHNEQFF
8	TRBJ2-7	TRBV4-3	CAPRGVYF
13	TRBJ2-5	TRBV27	CASSTLARETQYF
16	TRBJ2-5	TRBV6-7	CARRPVAGSPRETQYF
16	TRBJ2-1	TRBV6-2/TRBV6-3	CASSYSEQLGYNEQFF
11	TRBJ1-2	TRBV7-9	CATRQGASYTF
15	TRBJ2-1	TRBV5-1	CASSLTGLAVNEQFF
15	TRBJ2-3	TRBV10-3	CAITQDRGRTDTQYF
14	TRBJ2-3	TRBV5-1	CASSTGQSTDTQYF
13	TRBJ1-2	TRBV19	CASSMRGQDGYTF
16	TRBJ1-4	TRBV5-1	CASSLRGAGVGEKLFF
14	TRBJ1-1	TRBV27	CASSLKGLYTEAFF
16	TRBJ2-1	TRBV19	CASSIGGSSSYNEQFF
16	TRBJ1-3	TRBV5-4	CASSFTRDRAGNTIYF
14	TRBJ2-1	TRBV6-4	CASSPVISYNEQFF